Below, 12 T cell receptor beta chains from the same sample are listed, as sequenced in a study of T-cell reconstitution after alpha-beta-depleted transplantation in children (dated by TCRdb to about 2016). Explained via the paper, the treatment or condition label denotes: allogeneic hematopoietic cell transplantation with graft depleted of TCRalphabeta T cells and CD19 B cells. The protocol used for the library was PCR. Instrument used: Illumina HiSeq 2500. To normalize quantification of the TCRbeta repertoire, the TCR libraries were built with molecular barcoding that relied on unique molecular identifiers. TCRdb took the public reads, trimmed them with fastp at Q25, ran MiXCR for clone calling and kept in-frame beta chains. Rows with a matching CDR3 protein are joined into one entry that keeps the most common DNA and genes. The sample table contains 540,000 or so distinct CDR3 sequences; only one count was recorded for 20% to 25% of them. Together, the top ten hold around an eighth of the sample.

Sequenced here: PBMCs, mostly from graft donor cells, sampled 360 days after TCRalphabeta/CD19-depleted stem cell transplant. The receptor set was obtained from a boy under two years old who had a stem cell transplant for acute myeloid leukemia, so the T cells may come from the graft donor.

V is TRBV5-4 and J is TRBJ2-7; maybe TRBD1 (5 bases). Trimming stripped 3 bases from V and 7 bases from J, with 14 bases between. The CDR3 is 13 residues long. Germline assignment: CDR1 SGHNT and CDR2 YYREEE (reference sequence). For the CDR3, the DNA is TGTGCCAGCAGCTCGATACAGGTCCCGGAGCAGTACTTC. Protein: CASSSIQVPEQYF.

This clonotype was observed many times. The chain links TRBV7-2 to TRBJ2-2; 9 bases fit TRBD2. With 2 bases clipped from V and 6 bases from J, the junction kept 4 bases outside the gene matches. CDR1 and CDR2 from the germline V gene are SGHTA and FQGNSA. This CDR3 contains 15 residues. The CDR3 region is CASSLLRGGAGELFF. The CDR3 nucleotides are TGTGCCAGCAGCTTACTTCGCGGGGGGGCCGGGGAGCTGTTTTTT.

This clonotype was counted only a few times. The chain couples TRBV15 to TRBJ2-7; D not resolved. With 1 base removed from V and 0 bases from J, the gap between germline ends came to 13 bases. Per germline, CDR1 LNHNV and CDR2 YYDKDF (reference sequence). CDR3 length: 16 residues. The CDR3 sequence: CATSRGRISSSYEQYV. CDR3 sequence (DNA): TGTGCCACCAGCAGAGGTAGGATTTCGAGCTCCTACGAGCAGTACGTC.

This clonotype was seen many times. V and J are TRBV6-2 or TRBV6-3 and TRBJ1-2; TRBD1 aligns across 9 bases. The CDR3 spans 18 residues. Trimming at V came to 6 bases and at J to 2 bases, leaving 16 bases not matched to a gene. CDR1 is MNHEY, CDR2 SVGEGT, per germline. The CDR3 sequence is CASRGQGTEDSLNYGYTF. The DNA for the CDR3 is TGTGCCAGCAGGGGACAGGGAACTGAAGACTCTCTAAACTATGGCTACACCTTC.

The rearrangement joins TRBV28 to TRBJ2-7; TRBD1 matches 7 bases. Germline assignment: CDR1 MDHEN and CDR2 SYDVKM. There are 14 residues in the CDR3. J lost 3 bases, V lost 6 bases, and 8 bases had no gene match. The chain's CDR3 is CASSQNRDSYEQYV. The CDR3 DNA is TGTGCCAGCAGCCAAAACCGGGACAGCTACGAGCAGTACGTC.

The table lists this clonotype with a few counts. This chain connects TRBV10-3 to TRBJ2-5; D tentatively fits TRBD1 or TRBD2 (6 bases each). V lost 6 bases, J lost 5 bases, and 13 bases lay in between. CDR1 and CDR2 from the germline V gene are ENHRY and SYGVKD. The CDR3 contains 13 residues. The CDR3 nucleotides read TGTGCCATCAGAAGTCAGGGGAGGGAGACCCAGTACTTC. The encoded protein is CAIRSQGRETQYF.

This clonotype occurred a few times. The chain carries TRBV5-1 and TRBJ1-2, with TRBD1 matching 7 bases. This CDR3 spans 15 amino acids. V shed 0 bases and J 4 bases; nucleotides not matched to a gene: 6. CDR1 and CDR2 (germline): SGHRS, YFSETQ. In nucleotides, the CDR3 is TGCGCCAGCAGCTTGGGAGACAGGGCAGGCTATGGCTACACCTTC. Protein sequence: CASSLGDRAGYGYTF. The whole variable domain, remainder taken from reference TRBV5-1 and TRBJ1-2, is KAGVTQTPRYLIKTRGQQVTLSCSPISGHRSVSWYQQTPGQGLQFLFEYFSETQRNKGNFPGRFSGRQFSNSRSEMNVSTLELGDSALYLCASSLGDRAGYGYTFGSGTRLTVV.

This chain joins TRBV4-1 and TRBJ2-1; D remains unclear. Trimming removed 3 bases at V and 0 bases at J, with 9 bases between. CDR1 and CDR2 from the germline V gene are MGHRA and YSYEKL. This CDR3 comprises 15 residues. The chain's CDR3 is CASSQTRFSYNEQFF. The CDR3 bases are TGCGCCAGCAGCCAGACACGGTTCTCCTACAATGAGCAGTTCTTC.

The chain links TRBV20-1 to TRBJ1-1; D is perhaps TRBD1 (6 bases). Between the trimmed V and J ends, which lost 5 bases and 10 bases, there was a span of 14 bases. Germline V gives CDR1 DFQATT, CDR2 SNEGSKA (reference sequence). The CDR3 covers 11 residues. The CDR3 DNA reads TGCAGTGCTCCGGGGGCCGCCGGAGCTTTCTTT. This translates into CSAPGAAGAFF.

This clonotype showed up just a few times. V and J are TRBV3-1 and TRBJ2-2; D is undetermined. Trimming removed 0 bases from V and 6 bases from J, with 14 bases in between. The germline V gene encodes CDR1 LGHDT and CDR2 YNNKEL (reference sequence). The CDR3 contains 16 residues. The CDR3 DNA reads TGTGCCAGCAGCCAAGATCCCGGCGAGCGCGCCGGGGAGCTGTTTTTT. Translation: CASSQDPGERAGELFF.

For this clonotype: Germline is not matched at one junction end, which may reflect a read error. CDR3 sequence reads: CASSLGNDGRGETQYF. The DNA for the CDR3 is TGTGCCAGCAGCTTAGGGAATGATGGCAGGGGAGAGACCCAGTACTTC. This sequence joins TRBV12-3 or TRBV12-4 and TRBJ2-5, with TRBD1 as a possible D gene (6 bases). This CDR3 contains 16 residues.

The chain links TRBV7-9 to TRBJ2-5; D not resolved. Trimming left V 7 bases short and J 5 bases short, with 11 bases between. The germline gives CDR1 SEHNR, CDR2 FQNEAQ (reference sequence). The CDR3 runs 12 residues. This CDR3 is CASTAVFETQYF. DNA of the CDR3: TGTGCCAGCACGGCGGTTTTCGAGACCCAGTACTTC. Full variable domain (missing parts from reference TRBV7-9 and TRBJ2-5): DTGVSQNPRHKITKRGQNVTFRCDPISEHNRLYWYRQTLGQGPEFLTYFQNEAQLEKSRLLSDRFSAERPKGSFSTLEIQRTEQGDSAMYLCASTAVFETQYFGPGTRLLVL.